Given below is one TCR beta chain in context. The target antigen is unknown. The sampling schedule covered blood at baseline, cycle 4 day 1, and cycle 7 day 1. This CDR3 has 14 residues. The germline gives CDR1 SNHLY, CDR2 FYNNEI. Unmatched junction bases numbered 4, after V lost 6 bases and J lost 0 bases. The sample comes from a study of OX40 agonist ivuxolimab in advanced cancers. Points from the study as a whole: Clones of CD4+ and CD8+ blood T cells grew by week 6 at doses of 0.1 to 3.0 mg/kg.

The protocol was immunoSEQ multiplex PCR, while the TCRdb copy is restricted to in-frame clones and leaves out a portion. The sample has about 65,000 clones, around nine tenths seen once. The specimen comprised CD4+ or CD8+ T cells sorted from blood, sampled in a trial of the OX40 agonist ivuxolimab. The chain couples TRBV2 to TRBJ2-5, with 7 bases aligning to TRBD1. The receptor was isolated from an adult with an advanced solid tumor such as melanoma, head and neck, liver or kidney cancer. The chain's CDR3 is CASRTGTYQETQYF. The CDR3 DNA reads TGTGCCAGCAGGACAGGGACCTACCAAGAGACCCAGTACTTC.